This T cell receptor (beta chain) was captured in a study of T cell changes during pregnancy in multiple sclerosis. TCRdb's table, derived via immunoSEQ multiplex PCR, lists solely in-frame clones and lacks some. The sample lists 50,000 or so clones, about 91% occurring once. The specimen was peripheral blood, collected after pregnancy. The receptor was isolated from a female donor in good health, enrolled as a control in a pregnancy study.

CDR3: CSVEPGPGGVGETQYF. Here the CDR3 DNA reads TGCAGCGTTGAACCCGGGCCAGGGGGAGTAGGAGAGACCCAGTACTTC. The V gene is TRBV29-1, the J gene TRBJ2-5, with TRBD1 matching over 7 bases. Trimming at V came to 2 bases and at J to 4 bases, leaving 13 bases not matched to a gene. This CDR3 comprises 16 residues. Germline assignment: CDR1 SQVTM and CDR2 ANQGSEA.